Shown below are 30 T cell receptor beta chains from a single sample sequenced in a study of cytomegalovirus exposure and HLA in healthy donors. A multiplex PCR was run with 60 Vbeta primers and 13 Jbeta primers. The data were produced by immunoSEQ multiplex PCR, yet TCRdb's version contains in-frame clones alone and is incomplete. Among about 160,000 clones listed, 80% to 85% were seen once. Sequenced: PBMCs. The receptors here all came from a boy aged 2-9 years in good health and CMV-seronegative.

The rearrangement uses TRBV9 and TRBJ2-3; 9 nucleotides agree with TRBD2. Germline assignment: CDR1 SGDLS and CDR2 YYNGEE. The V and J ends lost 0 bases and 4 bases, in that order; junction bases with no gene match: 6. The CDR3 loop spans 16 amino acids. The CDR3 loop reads CASSVERAGGPDTQYF. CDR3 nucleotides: TGTGCCAGCAGCGTAGAGCGAGCGGGGGGACCAGATACGCAGTATTTT.

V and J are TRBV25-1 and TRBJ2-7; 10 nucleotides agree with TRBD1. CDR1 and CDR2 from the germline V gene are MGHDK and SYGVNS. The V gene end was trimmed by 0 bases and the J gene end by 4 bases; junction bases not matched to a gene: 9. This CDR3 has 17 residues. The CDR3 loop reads CASSEYIWGQGRYEQYF. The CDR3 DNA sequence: TGTGCCAGCAGTGAATATATCTGGGGACAGGGGAGGTACGAGCAGTACTTC.

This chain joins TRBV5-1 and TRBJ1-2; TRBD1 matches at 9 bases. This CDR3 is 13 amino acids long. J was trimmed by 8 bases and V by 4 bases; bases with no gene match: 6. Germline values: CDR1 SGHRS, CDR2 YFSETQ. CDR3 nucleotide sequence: TGCGCCAGCAGCGTACGGACAGGGGAGGGCTACACCTTC. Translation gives CASSVRTGEGYTF. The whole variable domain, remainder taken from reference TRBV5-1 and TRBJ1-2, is KAGVTQTPRYLIKTRGQQVTLSCSPISGHRSVSWYQQTPGQGLQFLFEYFSETQRNKGNFPGRFSGRQFSNSRSEMNVSTLELGDSALYLCASSVRTGEGYTFGSGTRLTVV.

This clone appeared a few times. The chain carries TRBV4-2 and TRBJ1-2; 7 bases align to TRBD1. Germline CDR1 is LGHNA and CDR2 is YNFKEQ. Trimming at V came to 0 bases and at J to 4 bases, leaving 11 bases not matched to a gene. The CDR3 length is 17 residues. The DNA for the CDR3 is TGTGCCAGCAGCCAAGATGTCGTACAGGGGCCCTTCTATGGCTACACCTTC. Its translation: CASSQDVVQGPFYGYTF.

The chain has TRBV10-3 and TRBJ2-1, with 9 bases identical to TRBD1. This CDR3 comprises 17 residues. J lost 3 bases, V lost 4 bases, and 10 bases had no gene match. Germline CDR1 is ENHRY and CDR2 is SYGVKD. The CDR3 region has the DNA TGTGCCATCAGTGCTCGCACACAGGGGGCCTTCTACAATGAGCAGTTCTTC. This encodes CAISARTQGAFYNEQFF.

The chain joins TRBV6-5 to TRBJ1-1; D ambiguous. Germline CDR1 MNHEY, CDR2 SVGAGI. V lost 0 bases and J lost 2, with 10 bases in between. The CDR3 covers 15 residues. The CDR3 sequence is CASSYSSVFNTEAFF. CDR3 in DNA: TGTGCCAGCAGTTACTCGTCGGTGTTTAACACTGAAGCTTTCTTT.

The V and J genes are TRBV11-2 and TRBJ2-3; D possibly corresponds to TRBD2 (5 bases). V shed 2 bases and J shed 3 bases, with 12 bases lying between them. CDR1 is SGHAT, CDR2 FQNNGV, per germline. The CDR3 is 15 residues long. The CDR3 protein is CASSLISGPTDTQYF. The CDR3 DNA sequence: TGTGCCAGCAGCTTAATAAGCGGACCTACAGATACGCAGTATTTT.

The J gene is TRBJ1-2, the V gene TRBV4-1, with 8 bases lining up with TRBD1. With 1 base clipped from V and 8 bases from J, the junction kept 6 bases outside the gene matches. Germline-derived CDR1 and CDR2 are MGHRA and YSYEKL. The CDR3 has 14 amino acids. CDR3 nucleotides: TGCGCCAGCAGCCAAGCTACAGGGGGTCTCGGCTACACCTTC. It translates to CASSQATGGLGYTF.

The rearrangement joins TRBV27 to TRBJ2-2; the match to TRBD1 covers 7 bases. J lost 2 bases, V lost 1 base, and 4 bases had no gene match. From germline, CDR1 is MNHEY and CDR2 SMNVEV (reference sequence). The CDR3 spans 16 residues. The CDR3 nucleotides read TGTGCCAGCAGTTTATACGGGACAGCTAACACCGGGGAGCTGTTTTTT. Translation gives CASSLYGTANTGELFF.

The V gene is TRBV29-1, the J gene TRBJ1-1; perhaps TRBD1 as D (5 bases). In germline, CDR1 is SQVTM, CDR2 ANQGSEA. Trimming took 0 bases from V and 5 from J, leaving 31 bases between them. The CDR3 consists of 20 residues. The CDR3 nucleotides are TGCAGCGTTGAAGATCGGTTCACGGGGGAGTCCTGGTACCCGAGTACTGAAGCTTTCTTT. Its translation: CSVEDRFTGESWYPSTEAFF.

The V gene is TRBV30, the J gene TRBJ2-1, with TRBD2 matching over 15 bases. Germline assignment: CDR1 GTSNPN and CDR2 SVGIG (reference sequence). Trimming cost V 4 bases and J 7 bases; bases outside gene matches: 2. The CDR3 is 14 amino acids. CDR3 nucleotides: TGTGCCTGGACCGGGACTAGCGGGAGGAATGAGCAGTTCTTC. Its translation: CAWTGTSGRNEQFF.

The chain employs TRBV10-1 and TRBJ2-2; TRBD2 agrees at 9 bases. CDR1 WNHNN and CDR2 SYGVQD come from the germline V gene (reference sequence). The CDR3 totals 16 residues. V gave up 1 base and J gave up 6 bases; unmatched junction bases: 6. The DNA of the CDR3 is TGCGCCAGCAGTGAGTTAGCGGGAGTCAGGTCCGGGGAGCTGTTTTTT. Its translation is CASSELAGVRSGELFF.

The CDR3 DNA reads TGTGCCAGCAGCAGAGAGCAGGGTGGGAACCAGTACTTC. It is translated as CASSREQGGNQYF. The genes are TRBV6-1 and TRBJ2-5; D is possibly TRBD1 (5 bases). The germline CDR1 and CDR2 sequences are MNHNS and SASEGT. The CDR3 length is 13 residues. V lost 6 bases to trimming and J lost 10 bases, with 18 bases between them.

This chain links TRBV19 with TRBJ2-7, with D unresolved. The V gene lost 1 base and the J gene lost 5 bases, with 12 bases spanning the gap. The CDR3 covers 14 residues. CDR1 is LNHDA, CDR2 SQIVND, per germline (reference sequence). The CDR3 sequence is CASSIGLRGNEQYF. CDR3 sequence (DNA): TGTGCCAGTAGTATAGGCCTAAGAGGCAACGAGCAGTACTTC.

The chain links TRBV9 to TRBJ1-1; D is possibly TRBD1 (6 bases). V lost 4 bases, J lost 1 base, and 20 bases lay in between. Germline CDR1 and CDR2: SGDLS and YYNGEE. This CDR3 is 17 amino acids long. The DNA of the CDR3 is TGTGCCAGCAGCACCAGTAGTAGGACAGTGACGAACACTGAAGCTTTCTTT. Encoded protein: CASSTSSRTVTNTEAFF.

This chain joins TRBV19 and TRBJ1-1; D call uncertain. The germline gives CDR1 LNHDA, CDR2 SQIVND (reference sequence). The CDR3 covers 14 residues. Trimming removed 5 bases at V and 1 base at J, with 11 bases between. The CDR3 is CASSGLYRNTEAFF. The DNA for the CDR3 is TGTGCCAGTAGTGGACTCTACAGGAACACTGAAGCTTTCTTT. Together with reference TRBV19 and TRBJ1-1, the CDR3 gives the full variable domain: DGGITQSPKYLFRKEGQNVTLSCEQNLNHDAMYWYRQDPGQGLRLIYYSQIVNDFQKGDIAEGYSVSREKKESFPLTVTSAQKNPTAFYLCASSGLYRNTEAFFGQGTRLTVV.

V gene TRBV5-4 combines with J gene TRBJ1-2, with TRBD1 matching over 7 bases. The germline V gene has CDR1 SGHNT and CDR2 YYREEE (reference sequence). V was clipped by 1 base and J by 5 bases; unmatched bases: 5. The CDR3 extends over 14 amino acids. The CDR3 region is CASSLTGAHYGYTF. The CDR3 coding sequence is TGTGCCAGCAGCTTGACAGGGGCGCATTATGGCTACACCTTC.

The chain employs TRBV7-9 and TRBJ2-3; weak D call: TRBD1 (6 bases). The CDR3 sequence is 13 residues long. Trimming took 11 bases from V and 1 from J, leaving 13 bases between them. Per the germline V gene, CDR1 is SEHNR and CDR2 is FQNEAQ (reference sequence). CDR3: CAGGQTGTDTQYF. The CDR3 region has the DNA TGTGCCGGTGGACAGACCGGCACAGATACGCAGTATTTT.

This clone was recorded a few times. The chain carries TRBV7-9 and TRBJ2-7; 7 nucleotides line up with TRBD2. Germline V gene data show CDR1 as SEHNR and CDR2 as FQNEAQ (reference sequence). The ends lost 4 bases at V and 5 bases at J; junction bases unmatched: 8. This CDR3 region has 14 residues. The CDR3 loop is CASSSRDYVHEQYF. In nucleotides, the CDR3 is TGTGCCAGCAGCTCCCGGGACTATGTCCACGAGCAGTACTTC.

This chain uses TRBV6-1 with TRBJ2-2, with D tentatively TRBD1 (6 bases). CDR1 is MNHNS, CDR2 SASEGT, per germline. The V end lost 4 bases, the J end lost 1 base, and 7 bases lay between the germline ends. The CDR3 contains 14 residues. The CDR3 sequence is CASSATGNTGELFF. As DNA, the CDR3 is TGTGCCAGCAGTGCGACAGGGAACACCGGGGAGCTGTTTTTT.

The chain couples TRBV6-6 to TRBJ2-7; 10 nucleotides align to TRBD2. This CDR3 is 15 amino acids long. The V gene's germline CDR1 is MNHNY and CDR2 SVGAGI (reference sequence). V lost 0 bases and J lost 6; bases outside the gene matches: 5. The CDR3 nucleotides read TGTGCCAGCAGTTACTCGCCTAGCGGGAGTAGCGAGCAGTACTTC. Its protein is CASSYSPSGSSEQYF.

CDR3 in amino acids: CASSLFGTSVSDTQYF. CDR3 DNA sequence: TGTGCCAGCAGTTTATTTGGGACTAGTGTCTCAGATACGCAGTATTTT. V usage is TRBV27 and J usage is TRBJ2-3; 8 bases match TRBD2. V gave up 1 base and J gave up 4 bases; unmatched junction bases: 7. The CDR3 spans 16 residues. The germline gives CDR1 MNHEY, CDR2 SMNVEV (reference sequence).

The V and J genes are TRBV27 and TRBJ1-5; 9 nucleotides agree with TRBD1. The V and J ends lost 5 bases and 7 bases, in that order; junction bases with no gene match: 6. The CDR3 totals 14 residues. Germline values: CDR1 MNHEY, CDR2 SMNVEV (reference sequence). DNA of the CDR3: TGTGCCAGCAGTGCCTACAGGGGGCCCCAGCCCCAGCATTTT. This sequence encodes CASSAYRGPQPQHF.

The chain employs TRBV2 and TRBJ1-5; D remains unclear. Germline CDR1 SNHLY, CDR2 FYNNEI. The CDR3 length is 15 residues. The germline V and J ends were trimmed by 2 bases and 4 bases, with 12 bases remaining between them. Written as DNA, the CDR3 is TGTGCCAGCAGTGAAATGAGGGCAAGGAATCAGCCCCAGCATTTT. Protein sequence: CASSEMRARNQPQHF.

The CDR3 region is CATSSLPERSEAFF. The CDR3 region has the DNA TGTGCCACCAGCAGCCTGCCAGAGCGCAGTGAAGCTTTCTTT. The rearrangement uses TRBV15 and TRBJ1-1; unclear D gene. The V gene lost 3 bases and the J gene lost 7 bases, with 15 bases spanning the gap. CDR1 and CDR2 (germline): LNHNV, YYDKDF (reference sequence). The CDR3 consists of 14 residues.

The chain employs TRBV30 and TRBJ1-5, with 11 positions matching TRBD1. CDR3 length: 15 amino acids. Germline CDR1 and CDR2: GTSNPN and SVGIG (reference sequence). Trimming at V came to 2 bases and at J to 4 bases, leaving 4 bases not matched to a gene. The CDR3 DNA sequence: TGTGCCTGGAGTCCGGGGACAGGGGGTAATCAGCCCCAGCATTTT. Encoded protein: CAWSPGTGGNQPQHF.

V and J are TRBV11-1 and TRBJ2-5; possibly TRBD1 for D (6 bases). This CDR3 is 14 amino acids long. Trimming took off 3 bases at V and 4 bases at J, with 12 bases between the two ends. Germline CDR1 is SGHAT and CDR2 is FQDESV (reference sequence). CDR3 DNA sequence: TGTGCCAGCAGCTTTCAGGGGCTGCTAGAGACCCAGTACTTC. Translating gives CASSFQGLLETQYF.

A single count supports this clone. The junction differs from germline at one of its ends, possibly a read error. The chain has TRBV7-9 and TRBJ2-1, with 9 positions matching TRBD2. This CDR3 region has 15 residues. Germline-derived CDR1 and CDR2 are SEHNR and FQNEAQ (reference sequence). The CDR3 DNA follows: TGTGCCAGCTCGATCGTGGAAGGCGGGAGGGCCGGTCTGATCTTC. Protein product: CASSIVEGGRAGLIF.

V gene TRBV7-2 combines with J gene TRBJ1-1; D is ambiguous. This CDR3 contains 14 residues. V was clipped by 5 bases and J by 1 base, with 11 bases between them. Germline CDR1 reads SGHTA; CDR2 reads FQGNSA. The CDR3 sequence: CASSPQTENTEAFF. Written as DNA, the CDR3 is TGTGCCAGCAGCCCACAGACGGAGAACACTGAAGCTTTCTTT.

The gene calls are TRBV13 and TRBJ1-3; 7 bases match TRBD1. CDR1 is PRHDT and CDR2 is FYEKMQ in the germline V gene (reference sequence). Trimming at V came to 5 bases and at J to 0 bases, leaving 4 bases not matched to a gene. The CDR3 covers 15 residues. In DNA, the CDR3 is TGTGCCAGCAGCGTCGGGACAGCCTCTGGAAACACCATATATTTT. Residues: CASSVGTASGNTIYF.